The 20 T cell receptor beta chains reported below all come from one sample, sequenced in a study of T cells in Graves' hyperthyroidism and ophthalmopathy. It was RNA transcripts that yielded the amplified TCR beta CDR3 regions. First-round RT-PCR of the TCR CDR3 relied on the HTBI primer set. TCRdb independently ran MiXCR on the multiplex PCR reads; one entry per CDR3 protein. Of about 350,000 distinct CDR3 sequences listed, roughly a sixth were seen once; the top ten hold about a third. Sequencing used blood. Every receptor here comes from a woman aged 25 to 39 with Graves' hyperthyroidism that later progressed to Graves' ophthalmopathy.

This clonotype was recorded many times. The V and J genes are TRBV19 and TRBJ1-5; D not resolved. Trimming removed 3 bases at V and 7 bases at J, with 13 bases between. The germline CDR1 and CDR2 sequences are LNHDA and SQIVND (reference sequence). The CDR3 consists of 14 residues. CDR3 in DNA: TGTGCCAGTAGTATGGAGACCCCGGCCCAGCCCCAGCATTTT. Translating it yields CASSMETPAQPQHF.

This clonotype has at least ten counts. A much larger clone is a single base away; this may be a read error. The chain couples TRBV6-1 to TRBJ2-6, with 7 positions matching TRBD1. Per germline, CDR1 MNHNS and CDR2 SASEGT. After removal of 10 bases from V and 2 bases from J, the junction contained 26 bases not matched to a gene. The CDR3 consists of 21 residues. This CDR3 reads CANRARPGQRTLPPGANVLTF. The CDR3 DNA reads TGTGCCAACAGAGCCCGGCCGGGACAGCGCACCCTTCCGCCTGGGGCCAACGTCCTGACTTTC.

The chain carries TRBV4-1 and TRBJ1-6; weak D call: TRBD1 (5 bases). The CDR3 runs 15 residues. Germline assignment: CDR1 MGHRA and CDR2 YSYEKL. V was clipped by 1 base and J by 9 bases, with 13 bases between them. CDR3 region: CASSQVAQEFSPLHF. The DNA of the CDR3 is TGCGCCAGCAGCCAAGTCGCACAGGAGTTTTCACCCCTCCACTTT.

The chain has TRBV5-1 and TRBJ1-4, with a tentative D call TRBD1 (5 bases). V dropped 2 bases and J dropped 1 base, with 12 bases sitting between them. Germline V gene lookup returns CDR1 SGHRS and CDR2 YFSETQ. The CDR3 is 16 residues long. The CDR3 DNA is TGCGCCAGCAGCTTCGGGGACGGTGGAACTAATGAAAAACTGTTTTTT. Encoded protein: CASSFGDGGTNEKLFF.

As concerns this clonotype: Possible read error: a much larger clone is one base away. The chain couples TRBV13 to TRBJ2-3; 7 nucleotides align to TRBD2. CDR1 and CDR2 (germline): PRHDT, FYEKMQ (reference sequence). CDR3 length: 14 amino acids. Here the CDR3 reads CASSVDASGDTLYF. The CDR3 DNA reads TGTGCCAGCAGCGTAGACGCTAGCGGCGATACGCTGTATTTT.

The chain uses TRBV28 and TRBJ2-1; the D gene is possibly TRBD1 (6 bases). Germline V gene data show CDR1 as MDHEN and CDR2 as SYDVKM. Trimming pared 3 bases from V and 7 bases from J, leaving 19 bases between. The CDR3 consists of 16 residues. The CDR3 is CASSFRLQGRSNEQFF. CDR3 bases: TGTGCCAGCAGTTTTAGATTACAGGGTAGGAGTAATGAGCAGTTCTTC.

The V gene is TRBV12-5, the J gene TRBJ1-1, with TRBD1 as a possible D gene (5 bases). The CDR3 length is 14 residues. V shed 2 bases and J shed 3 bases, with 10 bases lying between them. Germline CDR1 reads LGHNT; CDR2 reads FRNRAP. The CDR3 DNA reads TGTGCTAGTGGTTTGTTCAGGGCGGACACTGAAGCTTTCTTT. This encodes CASGLFRADTEAFF.

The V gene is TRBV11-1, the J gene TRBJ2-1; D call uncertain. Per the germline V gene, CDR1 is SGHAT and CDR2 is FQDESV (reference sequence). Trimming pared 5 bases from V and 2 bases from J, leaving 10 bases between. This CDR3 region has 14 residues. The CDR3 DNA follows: TGTGCCAGCAGCACAACGTTCGCCTACAATGAGCAGTTCTTC. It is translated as CASSTTFAYNEQFF.

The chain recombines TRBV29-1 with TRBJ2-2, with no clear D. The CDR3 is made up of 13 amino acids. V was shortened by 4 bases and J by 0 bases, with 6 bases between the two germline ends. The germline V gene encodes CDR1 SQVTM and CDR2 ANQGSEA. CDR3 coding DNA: TGCAGCGTTGGATCGGCGAACACCGGGGAGCTGTTTTTT. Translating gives CSVGSANTGELFF.

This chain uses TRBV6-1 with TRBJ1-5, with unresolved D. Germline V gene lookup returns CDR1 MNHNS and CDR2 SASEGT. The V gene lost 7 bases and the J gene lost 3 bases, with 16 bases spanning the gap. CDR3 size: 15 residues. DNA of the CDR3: TGTGCCAGCATCCTGGTTGGGGAATCCAATCAGCCCCAGCATTTT. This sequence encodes CASILVGESNQPQHF.

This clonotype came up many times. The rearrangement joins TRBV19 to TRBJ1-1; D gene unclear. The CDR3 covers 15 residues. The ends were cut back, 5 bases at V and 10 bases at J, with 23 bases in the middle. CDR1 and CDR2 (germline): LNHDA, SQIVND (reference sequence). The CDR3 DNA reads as TGTGCCAGTAGTGACTTCGCCAACACCGACAAATCAGCTTTCTTT. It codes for CASSDFANTDKSAFF.

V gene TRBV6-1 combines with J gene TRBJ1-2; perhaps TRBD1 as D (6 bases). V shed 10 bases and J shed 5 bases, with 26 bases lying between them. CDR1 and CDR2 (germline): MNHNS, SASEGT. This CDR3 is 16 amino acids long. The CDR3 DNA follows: TGTGCCAACAGAAAGAGTGGGGGCCCAGGCCCATATGGCTACACCTTC. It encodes CANRKSGGPGPYGYTF.

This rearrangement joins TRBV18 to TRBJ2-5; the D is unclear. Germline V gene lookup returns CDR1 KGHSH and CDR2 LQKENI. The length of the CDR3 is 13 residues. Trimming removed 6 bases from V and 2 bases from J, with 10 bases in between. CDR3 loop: CASSALPQETQYF. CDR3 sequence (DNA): TGTGCCAGCTCCGCGCTGCCTCAAGAGACCCAGTACTTC.

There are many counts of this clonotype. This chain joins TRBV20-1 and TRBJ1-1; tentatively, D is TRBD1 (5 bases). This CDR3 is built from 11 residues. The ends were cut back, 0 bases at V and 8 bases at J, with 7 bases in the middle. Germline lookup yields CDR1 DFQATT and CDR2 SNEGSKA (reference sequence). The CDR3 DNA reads TGCAGTGCTAGAGAAGGGGAAGAAGCTTTCTTT. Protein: CSAREGEEAFF.

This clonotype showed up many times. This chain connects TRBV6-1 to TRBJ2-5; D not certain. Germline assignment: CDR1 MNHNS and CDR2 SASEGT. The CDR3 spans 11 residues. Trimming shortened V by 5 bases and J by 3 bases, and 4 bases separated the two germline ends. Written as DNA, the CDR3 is TGTGCCAGCAGTTTTAAAGAGACCCAGTACTTC. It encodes CASSFKETQYF.

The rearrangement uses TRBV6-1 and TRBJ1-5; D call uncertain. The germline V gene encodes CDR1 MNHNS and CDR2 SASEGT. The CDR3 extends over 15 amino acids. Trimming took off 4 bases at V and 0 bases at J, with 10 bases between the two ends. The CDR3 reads CASSAQAYSNQPQHF. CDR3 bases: TGTGCCAGCAGTGCCCAGGCCTATAGCAATCAGCCCCAGCATTTT.

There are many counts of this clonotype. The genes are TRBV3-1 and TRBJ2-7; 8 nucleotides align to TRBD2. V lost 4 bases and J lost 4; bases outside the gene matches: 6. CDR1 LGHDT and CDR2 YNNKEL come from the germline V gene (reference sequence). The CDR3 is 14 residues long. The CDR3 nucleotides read TGTGCCAGCAGCCTTGGACTAGCTCGGTACGAGCAGTACTTC. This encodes CASSLGLARYEQYF.

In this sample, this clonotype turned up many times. The CDR3 nucleotides read TGTGCCAGCAGTCCACAGGGCCCTGAAGCTTTCTTT. As protein: CASSPQGPEAFF. V and J are TRBV12-3 or TRBV12-4 and TRBJ1-1; a possible D gene is TRBD1 (6 bases). The CDR3 length is 12 residues. V was clipped by 5 bases and J by 6 bases, with 10 bases between them.

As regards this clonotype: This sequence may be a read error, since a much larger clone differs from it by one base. This chain's CDR3 is CVSSLPTTSGTYEQYF. DNA for the CDR3: TGCGTCAGCAGCTTACCCACGACTAGCGGGACCTACGAGCAGTACTTC. This chain joins TRBV5-1 and TRBJ2-7; 11 bases align to TRBD2. The CDR3 extends over 16 amino acids. Germline CDR1 reads SGHRS; CDR2 reads YFSETQ.

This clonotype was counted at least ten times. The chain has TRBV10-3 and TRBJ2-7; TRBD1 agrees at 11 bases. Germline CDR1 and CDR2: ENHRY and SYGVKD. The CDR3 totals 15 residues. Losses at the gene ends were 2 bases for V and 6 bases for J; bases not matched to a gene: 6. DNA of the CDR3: TGTGCCATCAGTGAGGGGGACAGGGGGTCAGGCGAGCAGTACTTC. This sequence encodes CAISEGDRGSGEQYF.